Included here is one TCR beta chain sequence, with context. This sample was included in a study of control samples from healthy donors and cancer patients. Measured with immunoSEQ multiplex PCR; TCRdb has only the in-frame clones, and not every one. The repertoire holds roughly 120,000 clones, with 70% to 90% as singletons. The CDR3 covers 13 residues. Germline V gives CDR1 SGHTA, CDR2 FQGNSA. V was clipped by 7 bases and J by 4 bases, with 10 bases between them. The sequencing input was blood. The clonotype was recovered from a woman in her 70s in good health. The chain employs TRBV7-2 and TRBJ1-4; no clear D. CDR3 sequence: CASTRAGNEKLFF. In DNA form, the CDR3 reads TGTGCCAGCACCCGTGCGGGTAATGAAAAACTGTTTTTT.